This is a list of T cell receptor beta chains from one sample in a study of blood T cell repertoires in COVID-19. The method was immunoSEQ multiplex PCR; TCRdb's version includes in-frame clones alone and lacks a portion of them. The sample has around 140,000 clones; 81% are singletons. Sequences were obtained from peripheral blood. The receptor source for this set is a human donor in a cohort sampled during active COVID-19. CDR3s include the opening cysteine and the closing phenylalanine or tryptophan. The D gene is left open where the match is weak. The size field is filled for only some rows; it gives once, few, many or a size class.

J,D,size,V,DNA,CDR3
TRBJ2-7,TRBD2,.,TRBV5-4,TGTGCCAGCAGCTTGGGGACTAGCGGGGTCTACGAGCAGTACTTC,CASSLGTSGVYEQYF
TRBJ1-1,TRBD1,.,TRBV5-1,TGCGCCAGCAGCTTGAGACAGGGCTTGAACACTGAAGCTTTCTTT,CASSLRQGLNTEAFF
TRBJ2-7,TRBD2,.,TRBV19,TGTGCCAGTAGCTCGGTAGCGGGAGTAGGGTACGAGCAGTACTTC,CASSSVAGVGYEQYF
TRBJ2-1,TRBD1,.,TRBV5-8,TGTGCCAGCAGCTTGGCACCGACAGGGCGGGCCATCATCTTC,CASSLAPTGRAIIF
TRBJ2-3,TRBD1,.,TRBV27,TGTGCCAGCACCCGGGGACAGGGAGGAGGTGATACGCAGTATTTT,CASTRGQGGGDTQYF
TRBJ2-7,.,few,TRBV5-5,TGTGCCAGCAGCCAAGCGGGTTACTCCTACGAGCAGTACTTC,CASSQAGYSYEQYF
TRBJ2-5,TRBD1,once,TRBV24-1,TGTGCCACCAGTGACCCCCAGGGACAGGGAGGGCACCAAGAGACCCAGTACTTC,CATSDPQGQGGHQETQYF
TRBJ2-7,.,.,TRBV23-1,TGCGCCAGCAGTCATCTCACCCGGCCCACACAGGACTACGAGCAGTACTTC,CASSHLTRPTQDYEQYF
TRBJ1-1,.,.,TRBV5-1,TGCGCCAGCAGCTTGGAGTACAGGGAGAACACTGAAGCTTTCTTT,CASSLEYRENTEAFF
TRBJ2-3,TRBD1,.,TRBV5-4,TGTGCCCCGGGGACAGGGGGACAATCAGATACGCAGTATTTT,CAPGTGGQSDTQYF
TRBJ2-7,TRBD2,.,TRBV5-5,TGTGCCAGCAGCTGGGGGCTAGCGGGAGGGTATGCCTACGAGCAGTACTTC,CASSWGLAGGYAYEQYF
TRBJ2-5,TRBD1,.,TRBV7-3,TGTGCCAGCAGCTTTGGACAGGGAGAGACCCAGTACTTC,CASSFGQGETQYF
TRBJ2-2,.,.,TRBV7-3,TGTGCCAGCAGCCTCGACAGAGGCACCGGGGAGCTGTTTTTT,CASSLDRGTGELFF
TRBJ2-2,TRBD1,.,TRBV7-3,TGTGCCAGCAGCGCCGACAGGGTTAACACCGGGGAGCTGTTTTTT,CASSADRVNTGELFF
TRBJ2-7,.,.,TRBV28,TGTGCCAGCAGGCAGAACTTGGGGCACGAGCAGTACTTC,CASRQNLGHEQYF
TRBJ1-1,.,.,TRBV19,TGTGCCAGTAGTATGGATGCTTGGGCGAACACTGAAGCTTTCTTT,CASSMDAWANTEAFF
TRBJ1-4,.,.,TRBV27,TGTGCCAGCAGTTTACTCGGGAAGACTAATGAAAAACTGTTTTTT,CASSLLGKTNEKLFF
TRBJ2-2,TRBD2,.,TRBV29-1,TGCAGCGGTGGAGGGAGCGGGCCTAGCGGCAACACCGGGGAGCTGTTTTTT,CSGGGSGPSGNTGELFF
TRBJ2-3,TRBD1,.,TRBV4-3,TGCGCCAGCAGCCTTATCCCGGCCTTTACAGGGGAAGAGGGCACAGATACGCAGTATTTT,CASSLIPAFTGEEGTDTQYF
TRBJ1-1,.,.,TRBV7-2,TGTGCCAGCAGCTTAGTATACGGGATGCTTGGAGGCACTGAAGCTTTCTTT,CASSLVYGMLGGTEAFF
TRBJ1-4,TRBD1,.,TRBV6-5,TGTGCCAGCAGCGACAGGGGGGTGAATGAAAAACTGTTTTTT,CASSDRGVNEKLFF
TRBJ2-6,.,.,TRBV4-1,TGCGCCAGTTCGAGCTCTGGGGCCAACGTCCTGACTTTC,CASSSSGANVLTF
TRBJ2-7,TRBD1,.,TRBV19,TGTGCCAGTAGTATGGGGACAGGTGCCTCCTACGAGCAGTACTTC,CASSMGTGASYEQYF